The subject of this entry is one TCR beta chain. What antigen it recognizes has not been identified. Qualities for individual bases were not recorded, and no much larger clone is one base off. Library generation was performed with the immunoSEQ multiplex PCR assay. For the multiplex PCR, a mixture combining 60 forward primers for TCR Vbeta segments and 13 reverse primers for TCR Jbeta segments was used. The CDR3 region of rearranged TCR beta genes was amplified from genomic DNA with a multiplex PCR assay. The amplified TCR beta libraries were sequenced on the Illumina HiSeq System as 87-base-pair reads. For the original study's pipeline: A later analysis counted tens of millions of unique TCR beta chains across the approximately 700 repertoires, and some 11 million of these chains were shared by at least two donors. Raw reads were error-corrected and collapsed into unique sequences by a nearest-neighbor algorithm in which closely related sequences were merged to remove PCR and sequencing errors. To assign V, D and J gene segments, CDR3 sequences were aligned to IMGT reference sequences. For a sequence to be retained, a match of at least six nucleotides to both a V gene segment and a J gene segment was required. A rearrangement was called productive if the CDR3 had no stop codons and remained in frame with V and J, and every other rearrangement was called non-productive. Following IMGT convention, CDR3 was defined as the stretch from the second conserved V-encoded cysteine to the conserved J-encoded phenylalanine. In an earlier analysis of just under 600 of the donors, sequences lacking an unambiguous match to a single V gene segment were excluded. In an earlier analysis of 587 of the donors, V segments were called functional above 56.7% productive rearrangements and were called segregating when the between-donor standard deviation exceeded 5%. A statistical classification framework was developed to diagnose cytomegalovirus status using the catalog of TCR beta chain sequences. In a later analysis, TCR nucleotide sequences were compared against IMGT/GENE-DB human TR gene sequences so that V and J genes could be assigned. Using the TCRdist pipeline, a later analysis assigned CDR3 sequences along with most-parsimonious VDJ recombination scenarios. A later analysis defined each TCR beta chain by its CDR3 amino acid sequence plus V-gene family, and excluded reads lacking a unique V-gene family. As a way to deal with suspected cross-contamination and a sequencing artifact, a later analysis dropped nearly 600 nucleotide sequences that were highly shared and had low generation probability. A later analysis calculated a clonal expansion index for each public chain from normalized within-repertoire ranks of inferred template counts. In a later analysis, generation probabilities were computed with a VDJ recombination model fitted to out-of-frame rearrangements, and the resulting probabilities were checked against IGoR. Hypergeometric tests were used in a later analysis to score TCR-TCR, TCR-HLA and TCR-CMV co-occurrence, with a repertoire-size bias correction applied to the TCR pairs. A later analysis estimated false discovery rates by permuting HLA or CMV assignments 20 times. In a later analysis, co-occurring TCRs were grouped using DBSCAN, with TCRdist sequence similarity added in when clustering inside HLA-allele-positive subsets. Repertoires with fewer than 30,000 or more than 120,000 public chains were left out of co-occurrence clustering, as were five repertoires with anomalous nucleotide sharing. TCRdb retrieved this table from immuneACCESS and kept in-frame rearrangements only. Not all clones are present; in checked studies, unresolved V genes account for under half, and no reason is known for the remainder. V and J calls and clone size are as listed in that table; D and trimming were resolved from the DNA. The sample table lists about 140,000 clones, 78% of them with a count of one. Together, the top ten hold 2% to 2.5% of the sample.

These data originate in a study of cytomegalovirus exposure and HLA in healthy donors (dated by TCRdb to between 2016 and 2019). Study-wide context: In an earlier analysis of about 560 of the donors, 276 Gb of sequence data and 100 million or so unique TCR beta sequences from 150 million to 200 million T cells were reported. Roughly 300 gigabases of sequencing data and 91 million or so unique TCR sequences made up an early release that covered nearly 650 HLA-typed donors. Among the roughly 390 genotyped donors, around 81% belonged to the genetic ancestry cluster associated with self-reported Caucasian donors. The aim of the study was to test whether cataloging public T cell receptors could identify signatures of past pathogen exposure. The study used immunosequencing to profile the T cell repertoires of hundreds of subjects and linked those repertoires to cytomegalovirus serostatus. A separate validation cohort of approximately 120 different subjects was used in addition to the roughly 700-subject first cohort. The study combined high-throughput TCR immunosequencing, statistical association of individual TCRs with disease status, and machine learning to predict cytomegalovirus infection status. A later analysis re-analyzed previously published TCR beta repertoires from about 730 donors and added high-resolution HLA genotyping to study TCR occurrence patterns. In the later analysis, no new phenotypic data were used to find candidate immune exposures; instead, reliance was placed on TCR beta sequences and their occurrence across donors. To decide whether each TCR beta V gene segment behaved as functional or pseudogenic, an earlier analysis of some 570 of the donors relied on high-throughput TCR beta sequencing. Donor age, sex, ethnicity and CMV serostatus were compiled together with the repertoire data. In a later genetic analysis, genome-wide SNP genotypes for about 55% of the roughly 700 donors were used, and that subset was treated as a discovery cohort. Every discovery cohort repertoire had been produced on one sequencing platform. Both class I and class II loci were covered by HLA typing, at four-digit resolution. The number of typed donors differed by locus: 629-630 for A, B, C, DRB1 and DQB1; approximately 520 for DQA1; fewer than 610 for DPA1; and roughly 490 for DPB1. About five DR-DQ haplotypes were treated as single units for association and clustering because of strong linkage in the cohort. On average, about 240,000 unique TCR beta nucleotide sequences were sequenced per donor among more than 350 genotyped donors of the cohort, with roughly 18% of those sequences being non-productive.

The paper's findings and limits, for the study overall: Specific HLA alleles were associated with around 18,000 TCR beta sequences at a false discovery rate of 0.05 in a later analysis. V-gene and J-gene trimming of TCR beta chains was associated with a missense DCLRE1C variant in a later genetic analysis, and the association was replicated in an independent cohort. The 87-base-pair reads could not distinguish some IMGT-functional V segments, including TRBV6-2 and TRBV6-3, so those segments were excluded. The cohort was sequenced for TCR beta chains only, and without alpha or paired-chain data the features that could be detected were limited. For the cohort, immune exposure information was limited to CMV serostatus. The study gave a list of over 150 TCR beta chains associated with cytomegalovirus. Correlated functional status among segregating V segments might reflect linkage disequilibrium, but an unknown experimental factor could not be ruled out. It was suggested by the authors that the approach could potentially be generalized to other disease states and immunological phenotypes. In an earlier analysis of around 500 of the donors, most TCR beta V segments appeared in productive rearrangements about 87% or about 30% of the time, broadly matching IMGT annotations. A group of highly shared sequence variants was considered likely to be a technical artifact of the sequencing pipeline. Cytomegalovirus status was reported to be diagnosed by the classifier with high specificity and sensitivity in both the original and validation cohorts. Because HLA typing was missing for some donors at each locus, association tests included only the typed subset. A later analysis found that TCR association rates varied across HLA loci, with DRB1 alleles showing the most associated TCRs and HLA-C alleles the fewest. A few of the identified cytomegalovirus-associated TCR beta chains were confirmed in vitro to be specific for cytomegalovirus antigens. Because counts were too low, more than 15 rarely observed V segments, including chromosome 9 orphons, were left out of the earlier analysis of several hundred of the donors. Most CMV-associated TCR beta chains appeared to be HLA-restricted in a later analysis, and the HLA associations seemed to be driven largely by CMV exposure. A further reported finding was that TCR beta sequences accurately predicted the HLA-A and HLA-B alleles for most subjects in the first cohort. Most TCR sequences were observed very rarely across donors, whereas some public TCRs were present in many individuals. Assigning TCR associations to individual alleles was difficult when HLA alleles, especially DR and DQ, strongly co-occurred. Compared with equally common non-associated chains, HLA-associated TCR beta chains in a later analysis were more clonally expanded and had lower generation probabilities. Roughly uniform sequencing depth across donors was assumed in presence/absence analyses, although this assumption may not hold. According to a later analysis, parvovirus B19, influenza, CMV and Epstein-Barr virus appeared linked to several top co-occurrence clusters. A later genetic analysis reported fewer N-insertions in productive TCRs among donors in an Asian-associated ancestry cluster than the 666-donor mean.

The CDR3, from cysteine to phenylalanine, totals 11 residues. Kept here is only the CDR3 DNA, which spans 33 bases and is read in frame from base 1. The V and J ends are trimmed by 8 bases and 11 bases, leaving 10 bases between them. CDR1 and CDR2 were assigned from the germline V gene (reference sequence) as MNHEY and SMNVEV. The cohort comprised fewer than 700 healthy bone marrow donors. At the time of sampling, every cohort member was nominally healthy, though immune exposures that went unrecorded were likely present. The donor tested CMV seropositive and was one of the 289 seropositive cohort members. Each donor provided a peripheral blood sample, and peripheral blood mononuclear cells were used for TCR beta sequencing. The Qiagen DNeasy Blood Extraction Kit was used to extract genomic DNA from the blood cell samples.

The sample consisted of PBMCs. The V and J segments used are TRBV27 and TRBJ1-6, with the identity of the D gene unclear. This sequence originates from a woman under 30 in good health and CMV-seropositive. DNA sequence: TGTGCCAGCTCCCCGGGTACACCCCTCCACTTT. The encoded protein is CASSPGTPLHF.